This is a list of T cell receptor beta chains from one sample in a study of human T cells and chemical hapten exposure. TCRdb processed the RACE reads anew with MiXCR; each CDR3 protein has one entry. The sample records some 82,000 distinct CDR3 sequences, approximately 12% being singletons. This specimen consisted of whole blood, obtained in connection with sensitization to the hapten diphenylcyclopropenone (DPC). The source of these receptors is a woman aged 45-65 years with alopecia areata. Some clones in this sample may be carry-over from other donors' samples. The CDR3 runs from the conserved cysteine through the conserved F or W. A D gene is named only where the DNA matches it firmly. Expanded clones are given a class, and other clones once, few, many or no size at all.

TRBJ2-7,many,TRBD1,14,TRBV7-9,TGTGCCAGCAGCTTTGAACAGGGGGCCCACGAGCAGTACTTC,CASSFEQGAHEQYF
TRBJ2-1,many,TRBD1,16,TRBV9,TGTGCCAGCAGCTTCCAAGACAGGGGAAGAAACAATGAGCAGTTCTTC,CASSFQDRGRNNEQFF
TRBJ1-4,few,-,16,TRBV12-5,TGTGCTAGTGGTTTGGTACTCGGGGCAACTAATGAAAAACTGTTTTTT,CASGLVLGATNEKLFF
TRBJ2-3,many,-,15,TRBV28,TGTGCCAGCAACCCCGCGGGACAGATGACAGATACGCAGTATTTT,CASNPAGQMTDTQYF
TRBJ2-7,few,-,15,TRBV18,TGTGCCAGCTCACCGTCGGCAGTTAGCTCCTACGAGCAGTACTTC,CASSPSAVSSYEQYF
TRBJ1-2,-,-,13,TRBV28,TGTGCCAGCGGTCTTCCTAGACATCGAGGCTACACCTTC,CASGLPRHRGYTF
TRBJ1-1,many,-,13,TRBV2,TGTGCCAGCAGTGTTGCGGGACCTACTGAAGCTTTCTTT,CASSVAGPTEAFF
TRBJ1-2,-,-,14,TRBV20-1,TGCAGTGCTCTCCCCGAGGGGATTAACTATGGCTACACCTTC,CSALPEGINYGYTF
TRBJ2-5,-,TRBD2,15,TRBV29-1,TGCAGCGTTGAAATCAGCGGGAGGGGCGACGAGACCCAGTACTTC,CSVEISGRGDETQYF
TRBJ2-7,once,-,17,TRBV5-1,TGCGCCAGCAGCTTGGCCTCACGGACGGCAGGGAAGTACGAGCAGTACTTC,CASSLASRTAGKYEQYF
TRBJ2-7,many,TRBD1,13,TRBV12-3/TRBV12-4,TGTGCCAGCAGTTCGGGACAGCCCTACGAGCAGTACTTC,CASSSGQPYEQYF
TRBJ1-3,many,-,15,TRBV29-1,TGCAGCGTAACCCCGGGTTTCGGCCCTGGAAACACCATATATTTT,CSVTPGFGPGNTIYF
TRBJ2-7,few,-,14,TRBV21-1,TGTGCCAGCAGCAAAGACGGGCTGTTGTACGAGCAGTACTTC,CASSKDGLLYEQYF
TRBJ2-4,many,-,15,TRBV24-1,TGTGCCACCAGTGAGGGTGGGGCGGCCAAAAACATTCAGTACTTC,CATSEGGAAKNIQYF
TRBJ2-1,few,TRBD1,14,TRBV11-2,TGTGCCAGCAAGGGACAGGGACTCTACAATGAGCAGTTCTTC,CASKGQGLYNEQFF
TRBJ1-1,many,-,15,TRBV28,TGTGCCAGCAGCTCCCTTGGGGCAGCGAACACTGAAGCTTTCTTT,CASSSLGAANTEAFF
TRBJ2-4,many,TRBD1,15,TRBV7-2,TGTGCCAGCCGAGGACAGGGGAAGGCCAAAAACATTCAGTACTTC,CASRGQGKAKNIQYF
TRBJ1-2,few,-,14,TRBV7-9,TGTGCCAGCAGCCGGACGGACCTAGCCCATGGCTACACCTTC,CASSRTDLAHGYTF
TRBJ1-1,many,-,15,TRBV7-2,TGTGCCAGCAGCTCTAGGGGGGGCCGAGAGACTGAAGCTTTCTTT,CASSSRGGRETEAFF
TRBJ2-4,-,TRBD1,17,TRBV28,TGTGCCAGCAGTTTAGAACAGGGGGCCGGGTTCAAAAACATTCAGTACTTC,CASSLEQGAGFKNIQYF
TRBJ1-5,many,-,16,TRBV5-1,TGCGCCAGCAGCTTGTCCGGCACGAGCAGCAATCAGCCCCAGCATTTT,CASSLSGTSSNQPQHF
TRBJ2-5,-,TRBD1,13,TRBV2,TGTGCCAGCAGTGCACAGGGGTCAGAGACCCAGTACTTC,CASSAQGSETQYF
TRBJ1-1,-,-,16,TRBV18,TGTGCCAGCTCACCCTTCGAAGGGAAAATAAACACTGAAGCTTTCTTT,CASSPFEGKINTEAFF
TRBJ1-4,many,TRBD1,14,TRBV20-1,TGCAGTGCACCCGGACTAGGGGGCAAGGGAAAACTGTTTTTT,CSAPGLGGKGKLFF
TRBJ2-3,-,-,15,TRBV28,TGTGCCAGCAGCAAAGGGGGACCGACACGAGATACGCAGTATTTT,CASSKGGPTRDTQYF
TRBJ2-2,many,TRBD2,17,TRBV7-3,TGTGCCAGCAGCTTAAAGTTTCGGCGGGAGGGCCCCGGGGAGCTGTTTTTT,CASSLKFRREGPGELFF
TRBJ2-2,few,-,14,TRBV20-1,TGCAGTGCTAGCGATACAGGTGGCGGCGGGGAGCTGTTTTTT,CSASDTGGGGELFF
TRBJ2-3,many,TRBD2,18,TRBV10-2,TGCGCCAGCAGCCTGCCTGGTAGCGGGAGGCCTCGCACAGATACGCAGTATTTT,CASSLPGSGRPRTDTQYF
TRBJ1-2,few,-,14,TRBV24-1,TGTGCCACCAGTGATCCGGACAGTAACAGTGGCTACACCTTC,CATSDPDSNSGYTF
TRBJ2-6,-,-,14,TRBV29-1,TGCAGCGTTGATGGACAGAGTGGGACCAACGTCCTGACTTTC,CSVDGQSGTNVLTF
TRBJ1-5,-,TRBD1,15,TRBV5-3,TGTGCCAGAAGCCCGGAGGACAGGACCAATCAGCCCCAGCATTTT,CARSPEDRTNQPQHF
TRBJ1-2,-,-,13,TRBV10-3,TGTGCCATCAGTGACACAGACAACTATGGCTACACCTTC,CAISDTDNYGYTF
TRBJ1-5,-,-,11,TRBV2,TGTGCCAGCAGTGATGGGGCAGGCCACCATTTT,CASSDGAGHHF
TRBJ1-6,many,-,15,TRBV2,TGTGCCAGCAACTTTCAGGGAGGGTTTCGTTCACCCCTCCACTTT,CASNFQGGFRSPLHF
TRBJ1-5,-,TRBD1,15,TRBV5-8,TGTGCCAGCAGCGCCGGACAGGGGAACGTTCAGCCCCAGCATTTT,CASSAGQGNVQPQHF
TRBJ2-1,many,-,12,TRBV7-9,TGTGCCAGCAGCTTCGGCGGAGATGAGCAGTTCTTC,CASSFGGDEQFF
TRBJ2-1,many,-,14,TRBV10-2,TGCGCCAGCAGGGGGGGGCAGGGAAACAATGAGCAGTTCTTC,CASRGGQGNNEQFF
TRBJ1-3,few,-,15,TRBV3-2,TGTGCCAGCAGCGTATTAATTTCCTCTGGAAACACCATATATTTT,CASSVLISSGNTIYF
TRBJ2-3,few,TRBD1,16,TRBV5-1,TGCGCCAGCAGCTTGGACAGGGGTGAGGGAACAGATACGCAGTATTTT,CASSLDRGEGTDTQYF
TRBJ2-2,-,TRBD1,14,TRBV12-3/TRBV12-4,TGTGCCAGCAGGTCCGGGACAGGGCCCGGGGAGCTGTTTTTT,CASRSGTGPGELFF
TRBJ1-2,many,TRBD1,15,TRBV12-3/TRBV12-4,TGTGCCAGCAGTTCCTGGGACAGATCTAACTATGGCTACACCTTC,CASSSWDRSNYGYTF
TRBJ1-6,many,-,15,TRBV7-9,TGTGCCAGCAGCTTAGTTGGCGGTTTTAATTCACCCCTCCACTTT,CASSLVGGFNSPLHF
TRBJ2-7,-,-,12,TRBV5-8,TGTGCCAGCAGCTCGGGTTACTACGAGCAGTACTTC,CASSSGYYEQYF
TRBJ1-1,few,-,13,TRBV27,TGTGCCAGCAGTTTCTCAAAGAACACTGAAGCTTTCTTT,CASSFSKNTEAFF
TRBJ2-7,few,-,16,TRBV11-2,TGTGCCAGCAGCTTACTCCCGGGACTTGGCTGGTACGAGCAGTACTTC,CASSLLPGLGWYEQYF
TRBJ1-1,-,-,11,TRBV20-1,TGCAGCGTGGTGGCGAACACTGAAGCTTTCTTT,CSVVANTEAFF